This TCR beta chain was found in a study of Graves' ophthalmopathy and Graves' hyperthyroidism. The study amplified TCR beta CDR3 regions using RNA transcripts. The workflow started with a first-round RT-PCR run with HTBI primers and then moved on to a second-round multiplex PCR. TCRdb reprocessed the multiplex PCR reads via MiXCR and lists one record per CDR3 protein. The sample includes around 600,000 distinct CDR3 sequences, about 41% of them seen just once. Orbital computed tomography and thyroid ultrasound, along with TRAb, serum thyroxine and clinical symptoms, underpinned diagnosis. The CDR3 loop spans 13 amino acids. The germline V and J ends were trimmed by 0 bases and 9 bases, with 6 bases remaining between them. Germline V CDR1 and CDR2: MNHEY, SMNVEV (reference sequence). This clonotype was picked up many times.

The chain couples TRBV27 to TRBJ1-6; no clear D. The material sequenced was peripheral blood. This clonotype was obtained from an adult man with Graves' ophthalmopathy. This CDR3 is CASSLSRGSPLHF. Here the CDR3 DNA reads TGTGCCAGCAGTTTATCGCGCGGTTCACCCCTCCACTTT.